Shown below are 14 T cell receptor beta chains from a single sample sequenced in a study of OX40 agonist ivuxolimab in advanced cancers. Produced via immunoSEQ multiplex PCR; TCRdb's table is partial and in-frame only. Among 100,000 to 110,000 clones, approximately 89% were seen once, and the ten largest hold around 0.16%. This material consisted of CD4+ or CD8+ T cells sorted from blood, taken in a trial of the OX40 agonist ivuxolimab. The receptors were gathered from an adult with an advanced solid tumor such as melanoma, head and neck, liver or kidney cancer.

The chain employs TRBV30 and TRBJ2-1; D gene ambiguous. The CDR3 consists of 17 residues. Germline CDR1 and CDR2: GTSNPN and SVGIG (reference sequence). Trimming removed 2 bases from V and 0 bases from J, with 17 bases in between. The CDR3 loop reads CAWSSPGPVRSYNEQFF. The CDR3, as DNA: TGTGCCTGGAGTTCCCCCGGTCCAGTCCGCTCCTACAATGAGCAGTTCTTC.

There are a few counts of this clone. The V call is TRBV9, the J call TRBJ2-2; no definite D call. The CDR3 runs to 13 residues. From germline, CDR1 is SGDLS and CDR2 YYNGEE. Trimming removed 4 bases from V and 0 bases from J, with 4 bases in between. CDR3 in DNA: TGTGCCAGCAGCCCGCCGAACACCGGGGAGCTGTTTTTT. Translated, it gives CASSPPNTGELFF.

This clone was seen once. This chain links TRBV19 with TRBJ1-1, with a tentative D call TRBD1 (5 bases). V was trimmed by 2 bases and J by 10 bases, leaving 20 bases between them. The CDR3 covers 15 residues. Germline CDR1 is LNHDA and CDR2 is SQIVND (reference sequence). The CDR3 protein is CASSITALRIGGAFF. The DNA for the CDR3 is TGTGCCAGTAGTATAACGGCACTCAGAATCGGGGGAGCTTTCTTT. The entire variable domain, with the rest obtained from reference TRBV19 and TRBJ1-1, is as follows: DGGITQSPKYLFRKEGQNVTLSCEQNLNHDAMYWYRQDPGQGLRLIYYSQIVNDFQKGDIAEGYSVSREKKESFPLTVTSAQKNPTAFYLCASSITALRIGGAFFGQGTRLTVV.

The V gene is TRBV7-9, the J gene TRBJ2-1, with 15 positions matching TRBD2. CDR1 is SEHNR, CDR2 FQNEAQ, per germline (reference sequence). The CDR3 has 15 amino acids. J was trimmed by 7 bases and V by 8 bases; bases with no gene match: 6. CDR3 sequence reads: CASQGLAGGANEQFF. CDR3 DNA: TGTGCCAGCCAAGGACTAGCGGGAGGGGCAAATGAGCAGTTCTTC. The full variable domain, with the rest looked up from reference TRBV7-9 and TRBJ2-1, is DTGVSQNPRHKITKRGQNVTFRCDPISEHNRLYWYRQTLGQGPEFLTYFQNEAQLEKSRLLSDRFSAERPKGSFSTLEIQRTEQGDSAMYLCASQGLAGGANEQFFGPGTRLTVL.

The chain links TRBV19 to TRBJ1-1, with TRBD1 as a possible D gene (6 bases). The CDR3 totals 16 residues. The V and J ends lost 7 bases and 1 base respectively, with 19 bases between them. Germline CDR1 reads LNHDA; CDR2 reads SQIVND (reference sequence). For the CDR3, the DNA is TGTGCCAGTATGCCCCCCCCTGGGGGCCCGAACACTGAAGCTTTCTTT. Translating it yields CASMPPPGGPNTEAFF.

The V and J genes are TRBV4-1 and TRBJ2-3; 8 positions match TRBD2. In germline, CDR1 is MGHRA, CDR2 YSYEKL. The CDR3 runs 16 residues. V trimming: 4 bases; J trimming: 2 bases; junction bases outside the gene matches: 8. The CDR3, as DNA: TGCGCCAGCAGCCCCTTAGCGGGGCCATTCACAGATACGCAGTATTTT. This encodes CASSPLAGPFTDTQYF.

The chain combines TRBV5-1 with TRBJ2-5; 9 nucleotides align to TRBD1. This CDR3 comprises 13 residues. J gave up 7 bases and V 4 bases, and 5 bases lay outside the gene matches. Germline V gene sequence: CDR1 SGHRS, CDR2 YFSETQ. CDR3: CASSEPGQGTQYF. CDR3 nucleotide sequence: TGCGCCAGCAGCGAACCGGGACAGGGGACCCAGTACTTC.

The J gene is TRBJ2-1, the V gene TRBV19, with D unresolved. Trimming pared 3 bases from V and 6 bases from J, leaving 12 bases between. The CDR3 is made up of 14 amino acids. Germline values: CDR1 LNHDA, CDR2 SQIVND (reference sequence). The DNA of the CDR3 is TGTGCCAGTAGTATGACGGACCTGTTCAATGAGCAGTTCTTC. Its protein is CASSMTDLFNEQFF. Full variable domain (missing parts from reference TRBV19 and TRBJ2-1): DGGITQSPKYLFRKEGQNVTLSCEQNLNHDAMYWYRQDPGQGLRLIYYSQIVNDFQKGDIAEGYSVSREKKESFPLTVTSAQKNPTAFYLCASSMTDLFNEQFFGPGTRLTVL.

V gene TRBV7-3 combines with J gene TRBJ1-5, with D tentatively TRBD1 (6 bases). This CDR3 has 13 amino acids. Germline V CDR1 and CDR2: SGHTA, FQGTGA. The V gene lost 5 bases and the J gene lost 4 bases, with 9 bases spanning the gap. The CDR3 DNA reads TGTGCCAGCAGCGGACAGATAAATCAGCCCCAGCATTTT. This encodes CASSGQINQPQHF.

The CDR3 sequence: CSVVRDNEQFF. The DNA of the CDR3 is TGCAGCGTTGTAAGGGACAATGAGCAGTTCTTC. This chain connects TRBV29-1 to TRBJ2-1, with D uncertain. Germline V lookup: CDR1 SQVTM, CDR2 ANQGSEA. The CDR3 totals 11 residues. Trimming pared 4 bases from V and 5 bases from J, leaving 6 bases between.

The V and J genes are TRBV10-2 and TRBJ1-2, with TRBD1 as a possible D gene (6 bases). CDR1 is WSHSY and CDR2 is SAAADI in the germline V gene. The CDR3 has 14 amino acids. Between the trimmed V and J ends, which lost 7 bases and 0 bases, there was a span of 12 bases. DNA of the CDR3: TGCGCCAGCACCCTGGACAGTACTAACTATGGCTACACCTTC. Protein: CASTLDSTNYGYTF.

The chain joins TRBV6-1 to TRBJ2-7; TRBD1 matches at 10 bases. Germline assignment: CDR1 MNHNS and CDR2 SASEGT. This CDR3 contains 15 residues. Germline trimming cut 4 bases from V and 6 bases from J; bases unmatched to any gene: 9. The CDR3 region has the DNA TGTGCCAGCAGTGGACGACAGGGGGCAATGAGCGAGCAGTACTTC. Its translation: CASSGRQGAMSEQYF.

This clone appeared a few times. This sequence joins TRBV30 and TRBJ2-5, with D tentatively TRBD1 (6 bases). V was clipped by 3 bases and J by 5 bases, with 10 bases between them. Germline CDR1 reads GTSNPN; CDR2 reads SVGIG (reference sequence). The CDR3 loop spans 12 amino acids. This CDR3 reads CAWRGHWETQYF. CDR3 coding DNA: TGTGCCTGGAGGGGACATTGGGAGACCCAGTACTTC.

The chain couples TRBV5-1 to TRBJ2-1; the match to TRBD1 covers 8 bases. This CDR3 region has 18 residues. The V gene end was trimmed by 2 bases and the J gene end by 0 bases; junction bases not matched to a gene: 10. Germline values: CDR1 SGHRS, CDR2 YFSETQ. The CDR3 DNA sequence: TGCGCCAGCAGCTTATTTCAGGGGGCCCGGAGCTCCTACAATGAGCAGTTCTTC. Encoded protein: CASSLFQGARSSYNEQFF.